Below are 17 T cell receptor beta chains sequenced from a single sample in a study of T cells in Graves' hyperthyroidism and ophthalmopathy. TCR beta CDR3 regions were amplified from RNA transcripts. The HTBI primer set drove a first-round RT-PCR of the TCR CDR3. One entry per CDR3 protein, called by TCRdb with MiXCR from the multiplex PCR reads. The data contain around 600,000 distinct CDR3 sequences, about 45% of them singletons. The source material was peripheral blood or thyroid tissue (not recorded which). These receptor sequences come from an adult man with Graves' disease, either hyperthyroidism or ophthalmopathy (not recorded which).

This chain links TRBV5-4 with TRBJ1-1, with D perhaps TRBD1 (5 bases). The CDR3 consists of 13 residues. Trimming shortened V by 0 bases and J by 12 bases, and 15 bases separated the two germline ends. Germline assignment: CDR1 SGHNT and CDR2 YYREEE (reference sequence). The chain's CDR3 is CASSLGQPQPSFF. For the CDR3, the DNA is TGTGCCAGCAGCTTGGGACAGCCTCAGCCATCTTTCTTT.

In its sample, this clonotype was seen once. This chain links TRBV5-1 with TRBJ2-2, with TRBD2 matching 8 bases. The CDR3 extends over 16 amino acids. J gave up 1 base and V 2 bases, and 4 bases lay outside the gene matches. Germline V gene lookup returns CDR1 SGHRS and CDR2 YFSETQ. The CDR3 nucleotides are TGCGCCAGCAGCTTTATTCTAGCGGGGAACACCGGGGAGCTGTTTTTT. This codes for CASSFILAGNTGELFF.

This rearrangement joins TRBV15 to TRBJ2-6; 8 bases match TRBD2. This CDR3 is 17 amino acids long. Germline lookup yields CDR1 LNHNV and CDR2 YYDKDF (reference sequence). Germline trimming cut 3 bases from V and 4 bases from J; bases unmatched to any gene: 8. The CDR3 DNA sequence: TGTGCCACCAGCAGGACAGCGGGGGAGACCGGGGCCAACGTCCTGACTTTC. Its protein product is CATSRTAGETGANVLTF.

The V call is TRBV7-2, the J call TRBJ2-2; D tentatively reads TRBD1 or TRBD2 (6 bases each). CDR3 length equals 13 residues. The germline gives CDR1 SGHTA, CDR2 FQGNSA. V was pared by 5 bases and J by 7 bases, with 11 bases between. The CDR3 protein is CASSPRGVGELFF. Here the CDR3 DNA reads TGTGCCAGCAGCCCTAGGGGGGTCGGGGAGCTGTTTTTT.

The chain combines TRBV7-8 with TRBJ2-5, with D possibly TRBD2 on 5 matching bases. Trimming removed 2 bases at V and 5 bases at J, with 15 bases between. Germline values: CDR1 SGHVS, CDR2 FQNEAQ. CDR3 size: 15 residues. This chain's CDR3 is CASSLLGSGGETQYF. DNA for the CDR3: TGTGCCAGCAGCTTACTTGGGAGTGGCGGGGAGACCCAGTACTTC.

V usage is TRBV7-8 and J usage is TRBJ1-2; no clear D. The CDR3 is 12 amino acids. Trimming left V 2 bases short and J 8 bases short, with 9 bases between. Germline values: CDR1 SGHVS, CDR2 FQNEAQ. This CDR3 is CASSLSGSGYTF. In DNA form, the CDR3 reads TGTGCCAGCAGCTTAAGTGGGTCGGGCTACACCTTC.

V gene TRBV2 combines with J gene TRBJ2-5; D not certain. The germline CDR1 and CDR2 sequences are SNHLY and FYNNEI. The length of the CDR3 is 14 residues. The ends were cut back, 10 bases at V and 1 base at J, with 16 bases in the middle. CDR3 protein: CATSWDQAQETQYF. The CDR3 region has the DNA TGTGCCACCAGCTGGGATCAGGCCCAAGAGACCCAGTACTTC.

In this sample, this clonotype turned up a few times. In DNA form, the CDR3 reads TGTGCCAGCAGGGACAAGGGAAGGTCACCCCTCCACTTT. This gives the protein CASRDKGRSPLHF. This chain connects TRBV10-3 to TRBJ1-6; D is perhaps TRBD1 (6 bases). CDR3 length: 13 amino acids. Trimming pared 10 bases from V and 10 bases from J, leaving 17 bases between. Germline CDR1 and CDR2: ENHRY and SYGVKD.

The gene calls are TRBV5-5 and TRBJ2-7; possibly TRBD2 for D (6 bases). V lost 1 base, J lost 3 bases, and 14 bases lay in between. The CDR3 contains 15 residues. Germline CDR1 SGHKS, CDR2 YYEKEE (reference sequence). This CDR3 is CASSLWWGEDYEQYF. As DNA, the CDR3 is TGTGCCAGCAGCTTGTGGTGGGGGGAGGACTACGAGCAGTACTTC.

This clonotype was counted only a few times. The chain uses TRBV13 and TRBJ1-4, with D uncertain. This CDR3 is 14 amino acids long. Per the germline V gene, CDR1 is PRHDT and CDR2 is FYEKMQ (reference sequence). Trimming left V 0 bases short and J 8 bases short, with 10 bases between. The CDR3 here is CASSLGAGGEKLFF. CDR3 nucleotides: TGTGCCAGCAGCTTAGGGGCGGGCGGGGAAAAACTGTTTTTT.

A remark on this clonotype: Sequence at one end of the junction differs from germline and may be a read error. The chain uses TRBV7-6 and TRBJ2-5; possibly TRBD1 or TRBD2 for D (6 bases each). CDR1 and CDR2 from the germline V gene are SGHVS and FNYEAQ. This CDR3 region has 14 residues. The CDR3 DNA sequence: TGTGCCAGCAGTTTTGTAGCGGCAGGGGAGACCCAGTGCTTC. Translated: CASSFVAAGETQCF.

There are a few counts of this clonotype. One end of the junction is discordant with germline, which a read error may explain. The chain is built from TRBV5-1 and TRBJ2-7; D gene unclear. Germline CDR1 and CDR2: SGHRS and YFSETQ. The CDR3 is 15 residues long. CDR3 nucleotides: TGTGCCAGCAGCTTGCCCCGGGTTATGTCCTACGAGCAGTACTTC. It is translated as CASSLPRVMSYEQYF.

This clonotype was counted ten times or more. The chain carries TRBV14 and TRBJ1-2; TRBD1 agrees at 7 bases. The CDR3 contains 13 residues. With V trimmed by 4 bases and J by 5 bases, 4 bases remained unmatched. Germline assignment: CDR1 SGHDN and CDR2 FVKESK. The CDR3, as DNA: TGTGCCAGCAGCCCCGGGACAGCTTATGGCTACACCTTC. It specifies CASSPGTAYGYTF. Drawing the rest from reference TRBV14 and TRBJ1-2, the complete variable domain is EAGVTQFPSHSVIEKGQTVTLRCDPISGHDNLYWYRRVMGKEIKFLLHFVKESKQDESGMPNNRFLAERTGGTYSTLKVQPAELEDSGVYFCASSPGTAYGYTFGSGTRLTVV.

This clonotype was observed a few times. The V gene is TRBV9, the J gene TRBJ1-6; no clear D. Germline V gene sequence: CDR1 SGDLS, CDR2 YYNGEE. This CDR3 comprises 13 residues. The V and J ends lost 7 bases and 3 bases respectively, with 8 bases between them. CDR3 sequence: CASAASYNSPLHF. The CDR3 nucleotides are TGTGCCAGCGCAGCCAGCTATAATTCACCCCTCCACTTT.

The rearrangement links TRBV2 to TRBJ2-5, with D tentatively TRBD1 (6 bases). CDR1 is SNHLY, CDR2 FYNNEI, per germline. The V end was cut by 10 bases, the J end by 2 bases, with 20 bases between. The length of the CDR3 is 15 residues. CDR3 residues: CANLGGQTIQETQYF. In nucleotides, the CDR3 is TGTGCCAACCTAGGGGGACAAACAATACAAGAGACCCAGTACTTC.

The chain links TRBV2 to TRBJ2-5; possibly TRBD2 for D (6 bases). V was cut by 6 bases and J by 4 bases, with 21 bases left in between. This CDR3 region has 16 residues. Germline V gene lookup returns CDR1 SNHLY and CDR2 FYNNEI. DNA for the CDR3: TGTGCCAGCAGCCACGGGCGGACTACCAGGAGAGAGACCCAGTACTTC. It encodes CASSHGRTTRRETQYF.

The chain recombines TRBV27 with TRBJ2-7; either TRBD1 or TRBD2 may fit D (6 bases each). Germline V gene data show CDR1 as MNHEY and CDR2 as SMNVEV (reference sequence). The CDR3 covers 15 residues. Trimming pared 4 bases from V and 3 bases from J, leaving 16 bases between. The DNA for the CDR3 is TGTGCCAGCAGTTCCCTTCGACAGGAGGGCTACGAGCAGTACTTC. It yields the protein CASSSLRQEGYEQYF.